The 9 T cell receptor beta chains listed next were all sequenced from one sample in a study of shared clonotypes between healthy human individuals. Positive CCR7 selection of CD45RO-negative cells yielded the naive CD8 cells, and terminally differentiated effector memory CD45RA+ cells were excluded. This table comes from immunoSEQ multiplex PCR, and its TCRdb copy is limited to in-frame clones, with some not included. The sample holds about 2 million clones; just under 95% are singletons and the top ten take around 1%. Specimen: naive CD8+ T cells sorted from blood. The receptors come from a young man in good health.

The CDR3 is CASSRRGTDTQYF. The DNA for the CDR3 is TGTGCCAGCAGCCGCCGGGGCACAGATACGCAGTATTTT. The J gene is TRBJ2-3, the V gene TRBV5-6, with D unresolved. Trimming removed 4 bases from V and 1 base from J, with 7 bases in between. The CDR3 has 13 residues. Germline CDR1 and CDR2: SGHDT and YYEEEE.

The chain is built from TRBV27 and TRBJ2-3, with TRBD2 identical over 11 bases. This CDR3 contains 16 residues. Germline CDR1 reads MNHEY; CDR2 reads SMNVEV (reference sequence). V was clipped by 4 bases and J by 5 bases; unmatched bases: 8. CDR3 in amino acids: CASSWGLAESIDTQYF. The CDR3 coding sequence is TGTGCCAGCAGTTGGGGACTAGCGGAGAGTATAGATACGCAGTATTTT.

The gene calls are TRBV6-5 and TRBJ1-1, with 8 bases aligning to TRBD1. Germline values: CDR1 MNHEY, CDR2 SVGAGI. V trimming: 6 bases; J trimming: 4 bases; junction bases outside the gene matches: 7. CDR3 length: 14 amino acids. CDR3 bases: TGTGCCAGCAGCTCACAGGGGGGGGGCACTGAAGCTTTCTTT. This gives the protein CASSSQGGGTEAFF.

The chain employs TRBV30 and TRBJ1-2, with 8 bases identical to TRBD1. CDR3 size: 13 residues. CDR1 and CDR2 (germline): GTSNPN, SVGIG (reference sequence). V lost 5 bases and J lost 4; bases outside the gene matches: 6. The DNA for the CDR3 is TGTGCCTGGGCAGGGGGCGGAATCTATGGCTACACCTTC. As protein: CAWAGGGIYGYTF.

The chain employs TRBV29-1 and TRBJ2-1, with D tentatively TRBD1 (5 bases). The CDR3 is 13 amino acids. V gave up 7 bases and J gave up 4 bases, with 14 bases separating them. Germline CDR1 SQVTM, CDR2 ANQGSEA. CDR3 DNA sequence: TGCAGCGCCGCATCTGACAGATACAATGAGCAGTTCTTC. Protein product: CSAASDRYNEQFF.

V is TRBV11-2 and J is TRBJ1-1, with a weak D call TRBD1 (5 bases). Germline V CDR1 and CDR2: SGHAT, FQNNGV. V was pared by 5 bases and J by 0 bases, with 19 bases between. CDR3 length: 17 residues. The CDR3 bases are TGTGCCAGCAGCGAACCCCGGCAGGGTCGGGTGAACACTGAAGCTTTCTTT. The encoded protein is CASSEPRQGRVNTEAFF.

The chain uses TRBV4-2 and TRBJ1-4; maybe TRBD1 (6 bases). The CDR3 spans 14 residues. With 3 bases removed from V and 7 bases from J, the gap between germline ends came to 12 bases. Germline V gene data show CDR1 as LGHNA and CDR2 as YNFKEQ. CDR3 bases: TGTGCCAGCAGCCAGGACGGACAGCCTGAAAAACTGTTTTTT. This encodes CASSQDGQPEKLFF.

In nucleotides, the CDR3 is TGTGCCAGCAGCCAACCGGGACAGGGATACAATGAGCAGTTCTTC. Translated, it gives CASSQPGQGYNEQFF. The rearrangement joins TRBV5-4 to TRBJ2-1; 9 bases agree with TRBD1. CDR1 and CDR2 from the germline V gene are SGHNT and YYREEE (reference sequence). V shed 4 bases, J shed 4 bases, and the junction held 6 bases outside the gene matches. This CDR3 comprises 15 residues.

The sample holds one count of this clone. The DNA of the CDR3 is TGTGCCAGCAGCCAAGAAGTTGCAACCGGGGAGCTGTTTTTT. Translating it yields CASSQEVATGELFF. V is TRBV4-2 and J is TRBJ2-2, with unresolved D. Trimming cost V 0 bases and J 5 bases, with 7 bases left between them. The length of the CDR3 is 14 residues. Germline V gene lookup returns CDR1 LGHNA and CDR2 YNFKEQ.